The T cell receptor (beta chain) described here comes from a study of T cells after yellow fever vaccination (dated by TCRdb to between 2019 and 2020). For the study in its entirety: The SMART-Seq v4 Ultra Low Input RNA kit was used to prepare libraries from fractions with low cell numbers. Bulk TCR alpha and beta repertoires were sequenced longitudinally to track T-cell clones before and after primary and booster YFV17D yellow fever vaccination. Two healthy male donors, one aged 18 to 30 and one aged 30 to 40 years, made up the cohort. Blood was collected at multiple timepoints before and after primary and secondary immunization, and bulk PBMC replicates and cell subsets were isolated. What the research found in general, with its limitations: Because only a couple of donors were included in the study, the extent to which the findings can be generalized is limited. Most clones expanded after primary vaccination (96% of CD4 and 80% to 90% of CD8) were re-detected after the booster, suggesting that broad memory maintenance occurred. Compared with the primary T-cell response, the secondary T-cell response was faster but weaker, reaching its peak on day 5 rather than on day 15. A small fraction of clonotypes appeared in both the CD4 and CD8 compartments, likely as a result of convergent recombination. Computational filtering was needed because FACS-sorted repertoires could contain abundant contaminating clonotypes from the bulk population.

Per the publication, the treatment or condition label means: live attenuated yellow fever vaccine strain. PBMCs were isolated from peripheral blood using a standard Ficoll-Paque protocol. CD4 and CD8 T-cell fractions were isolated with Dynabeads CD4 and CD8 positive selection kits. TriZol was used to extract RNA from bulk PBMCs, from CD4 and CD8 fractions, and from dextramer-positive and dextramer-negative fractions. The germline V gene gives CDR1 as SGHRS and CDR2 as YFSETQ. Taken from cysteine to phenylalanine, the CDR3 has 14 residues. Just the 42-base CDR3 DNA is kept, in frame starting at base 1. Between the V and J ends, shortened by 2 bases and 7 bases respectively, the junction contains 12 bases. This clonotype was counted many times. Its binding antigen is unknown. No much larger clonotype is one base removed from it; base qualities were not supplied. Sequenced on an Illumina NovaSeq 6000. TCR cDNA was synthesized by 5'RACE template switching, through which a universal primer site and unique molecular identifiers were introduced. Priming for cDNA synthesis came from both the TCR alpha and TCR beta constant segments. Two PCR steps were used to amplify libraries, with sample barcodes and sequencing adapters being added in the second step. Libraries were sequenced on Illumina HiSeq 2500 (2x100 bp) or NovaSeq (2x150 bp). In the authors' own workflow: Demultiplexing of reads and collapsing into UMI consensus sequences were performed with MIGEC, and V(D)J alignment was carried out with MiXCR. Clonotypes responding to the vaccine were identified with edgeR on replicate PBMC samples, with the criteria of FDR below 0.01 and a log2 fold change above 5 up to day 15. Bulk clonotypes were assigned CD4 or CD8 identity according to which sequenced CD4 or CD8 repertoire held them at higher abundance. Through fastp at Q25 and MiXCR, TCRdb rebuilt clones from the public reads, retaining in-frame beta chains. When rows share a CDR3 protein, they turn into one entry using the most common DNA and genes. TCRdb, rather than the study authors, made the V and J calls. The sample includes around 340,000 distinct CDR3 sequences, with around 12% observed a single time. Jointly, the top ten make up 2.5% to 3.5% of the sample.

The sequence came from a man aged 18 to 29 who received the YFV17D yellow fever vaccine. Rearrangement joined TRBV5-1 to TRBJ2-2, and perhaps TRBD1 as D gene, on 5 matching bases. The input for sequencing was CD4+ T cells sorted from PBMCs, taken 15 days after the yellow fever booster vaccination. The CDR3 region: CASSFSQGGGELFF. The DNA sequence reads TGCGCCAGCAGCTTCTCGCAGGGCGGCGGGGAGCTGTTTTTT.